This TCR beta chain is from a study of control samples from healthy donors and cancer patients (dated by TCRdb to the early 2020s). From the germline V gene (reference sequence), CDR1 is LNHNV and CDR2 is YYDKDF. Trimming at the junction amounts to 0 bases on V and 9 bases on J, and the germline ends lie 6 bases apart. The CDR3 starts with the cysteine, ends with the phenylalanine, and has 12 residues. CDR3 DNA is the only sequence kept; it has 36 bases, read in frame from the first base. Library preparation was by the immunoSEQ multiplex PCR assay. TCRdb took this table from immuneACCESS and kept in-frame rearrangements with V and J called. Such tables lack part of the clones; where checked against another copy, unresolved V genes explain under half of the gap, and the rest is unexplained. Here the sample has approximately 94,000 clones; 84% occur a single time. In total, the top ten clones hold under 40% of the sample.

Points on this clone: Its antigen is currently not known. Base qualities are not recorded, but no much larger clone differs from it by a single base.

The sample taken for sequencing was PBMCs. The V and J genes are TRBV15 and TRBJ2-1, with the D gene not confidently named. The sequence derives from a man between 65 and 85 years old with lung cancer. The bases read TGTGCCACCAGCAGAGATTATGGTGAGCAGTTCTTC. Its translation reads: CATSRDYGEQFF.